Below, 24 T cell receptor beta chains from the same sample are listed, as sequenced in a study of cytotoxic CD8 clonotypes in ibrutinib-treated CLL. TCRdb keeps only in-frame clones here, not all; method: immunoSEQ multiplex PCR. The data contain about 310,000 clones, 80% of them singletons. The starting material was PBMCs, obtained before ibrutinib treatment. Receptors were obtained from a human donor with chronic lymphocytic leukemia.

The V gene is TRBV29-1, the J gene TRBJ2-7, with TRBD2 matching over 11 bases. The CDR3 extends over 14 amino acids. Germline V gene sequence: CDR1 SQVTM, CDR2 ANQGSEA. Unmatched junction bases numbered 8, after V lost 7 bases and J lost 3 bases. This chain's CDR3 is CSAGGGTSGYEQYF. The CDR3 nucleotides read TGCAGCGCTGGAGGAGGGACTAGCGGCTACGAGCAGTACTTC.

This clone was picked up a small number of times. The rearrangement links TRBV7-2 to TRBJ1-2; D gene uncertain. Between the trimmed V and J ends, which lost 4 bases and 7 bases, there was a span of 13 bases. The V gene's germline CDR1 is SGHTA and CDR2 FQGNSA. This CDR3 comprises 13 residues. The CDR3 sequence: CASSSGWSIGYTF. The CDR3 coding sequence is TGTGCCAGCAGCTCCGGATGGTCTATTGGCTACACCTTC.

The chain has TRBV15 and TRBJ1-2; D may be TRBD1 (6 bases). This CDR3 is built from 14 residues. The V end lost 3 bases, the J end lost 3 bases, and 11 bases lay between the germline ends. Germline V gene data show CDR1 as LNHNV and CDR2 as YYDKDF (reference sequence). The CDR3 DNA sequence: TGTGCCACCAGCAGGGACAGTTTAGACTATGGCTACACCTTC. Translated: CATSRDSLDYGYTF.

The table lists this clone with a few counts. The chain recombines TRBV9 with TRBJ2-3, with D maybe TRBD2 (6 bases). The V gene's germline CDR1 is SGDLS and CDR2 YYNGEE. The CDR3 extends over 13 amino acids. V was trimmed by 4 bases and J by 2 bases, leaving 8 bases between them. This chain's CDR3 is CASSLAPTDTQYF. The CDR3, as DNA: TGTGCCAGCAGCCTAGCGCCCACAGATACGCAGTATTTT.

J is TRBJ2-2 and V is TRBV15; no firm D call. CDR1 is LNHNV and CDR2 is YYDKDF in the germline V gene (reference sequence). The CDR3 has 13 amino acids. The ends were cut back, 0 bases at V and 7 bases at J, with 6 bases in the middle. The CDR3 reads CATSRDVGGELFF. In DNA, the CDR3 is TGTGCCACCAGCAGAGATGTTGGCGGGGAGCTGTTTTTT.

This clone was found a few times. The CDR3 region is CASSLGVAGVSYEQYF. The CDR3 region has the DNA TGTGCCAGCAGCTTGGGGGTAGCGGGAGTTTCCTACGAGCAGTACTTC. The chain couples TRBV5-6 to TRBJ2-7; the match to TRBD2 covers 9 bases. The CDR3 runs 16 residues. Germline lookup yields CDR1 SGHDT and CDR2 YYEEEE. After removal of 0 bases from V and 1 base from J, the junction contained 5 bases not matched to a gene.

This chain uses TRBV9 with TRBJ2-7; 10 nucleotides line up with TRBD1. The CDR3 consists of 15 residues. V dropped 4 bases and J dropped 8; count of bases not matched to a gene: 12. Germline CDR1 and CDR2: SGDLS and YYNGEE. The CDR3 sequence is CASSSTPGTGDQQYF. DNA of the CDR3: TGTGCCAGCAGCAGTACCCCCGGGACAGGGGACCAGCAGTACTTC.

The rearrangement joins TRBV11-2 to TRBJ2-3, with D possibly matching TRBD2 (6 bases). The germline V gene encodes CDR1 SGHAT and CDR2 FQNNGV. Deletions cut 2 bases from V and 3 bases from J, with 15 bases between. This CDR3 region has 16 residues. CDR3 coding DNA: TGTGCCAGCAGCTTACGCGGGATCCGTAGTACAGATACGCAGTATTTT. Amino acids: CASSLRGIRSTDTQYF. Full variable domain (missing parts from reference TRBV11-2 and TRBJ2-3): EAGVAQSPRYKIIEKRQSVAFWCNPISGHATLYWYQQILGQGPKLLIQFQNNGVVDDSQLPKDRFSAERLKGVDSTLKIQPAKLEDSAVYLCASSLRGIRSTDTQYFGPGTRLTVL.

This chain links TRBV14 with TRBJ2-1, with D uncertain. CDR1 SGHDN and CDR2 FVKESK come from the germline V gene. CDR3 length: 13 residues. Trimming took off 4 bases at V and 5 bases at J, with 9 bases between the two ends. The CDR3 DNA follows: TGTGCCAGCAGCCCTCGCCTTGACAATGAGCAGTTCTTC. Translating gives CASSPRLDNEQFF.

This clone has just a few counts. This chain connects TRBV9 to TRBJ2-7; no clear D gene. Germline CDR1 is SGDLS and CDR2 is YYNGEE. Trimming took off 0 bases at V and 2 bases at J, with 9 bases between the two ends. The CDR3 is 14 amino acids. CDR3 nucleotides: TGTGCCAGCAGCGTAGTCGGTAACGCCTACGAGCAGTACTTC. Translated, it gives CASSVVGNAYEQYF.

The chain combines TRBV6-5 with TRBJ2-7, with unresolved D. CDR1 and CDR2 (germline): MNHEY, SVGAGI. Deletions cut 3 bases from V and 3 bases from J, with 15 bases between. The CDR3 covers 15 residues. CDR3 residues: CASSYHDGPSYEQYF. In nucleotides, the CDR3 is TGTGCCAGCAGTTATCACGACGGGCCCAGCTACGAGCAGTACTTC.

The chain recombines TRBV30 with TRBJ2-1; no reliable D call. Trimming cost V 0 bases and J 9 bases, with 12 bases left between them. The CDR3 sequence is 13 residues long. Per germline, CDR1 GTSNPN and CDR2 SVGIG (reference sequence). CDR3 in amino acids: CAWSVRYSSEQFF. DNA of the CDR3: TGTGCCTGGAGTGTGCGGTACTCGAGTGAGCAGTTCTTC.

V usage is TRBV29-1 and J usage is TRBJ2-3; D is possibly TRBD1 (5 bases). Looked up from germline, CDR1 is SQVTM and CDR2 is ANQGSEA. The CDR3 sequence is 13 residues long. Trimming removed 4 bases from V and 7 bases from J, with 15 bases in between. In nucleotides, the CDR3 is TGCAGCGTTGCAAGGGGCGGAAAAAATACGCAGTATTTT. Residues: CSVARGGKNTQYF.

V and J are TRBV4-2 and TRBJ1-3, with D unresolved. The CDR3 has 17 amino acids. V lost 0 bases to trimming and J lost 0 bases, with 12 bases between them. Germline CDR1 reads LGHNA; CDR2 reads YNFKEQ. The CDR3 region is CASSQDWVVSSGNTIYF. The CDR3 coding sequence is TGTGCCAGCAGCCAAGACTGGGTCGTATCCTCTGGAAACACCATATATTTT.

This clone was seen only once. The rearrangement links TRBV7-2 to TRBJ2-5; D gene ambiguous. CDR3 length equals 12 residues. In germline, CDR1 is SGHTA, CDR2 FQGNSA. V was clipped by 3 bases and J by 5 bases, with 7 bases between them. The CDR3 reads CASSFARETQYF. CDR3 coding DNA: TGTGCCAGCAGCTTCGCGCGGGAGACCCAGTACTTC. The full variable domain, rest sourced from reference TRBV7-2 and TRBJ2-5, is GAGVSQSPSNKVTEKGKDVELRCDPISGHTALYWYRQSLGQGLEFLIYFQGNSAPDKSGLPSDRFSAERTGGSVSTLTIQRTQQEDSAVYLCASSFARETQYFGPGTRLLVL.

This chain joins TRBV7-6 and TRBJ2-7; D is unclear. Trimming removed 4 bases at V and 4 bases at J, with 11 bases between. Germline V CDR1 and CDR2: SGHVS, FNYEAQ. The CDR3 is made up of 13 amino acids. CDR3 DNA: TGTGCCAGCAGCTCTACTGGAATTTACGAGCAGTACTTC. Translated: CASSSTGIYEQYF. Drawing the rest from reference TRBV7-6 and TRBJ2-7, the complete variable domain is GAGVSQSPRYKVTKRGQDVALRCDPISGHVSLYWYRQALGQGPEFLTYFNYEAQQDKSGLPNDRFSAERPEGSISTLTIQRTEQRDSAMYRCASSSTGIYEQYFGPGTRLTVT.

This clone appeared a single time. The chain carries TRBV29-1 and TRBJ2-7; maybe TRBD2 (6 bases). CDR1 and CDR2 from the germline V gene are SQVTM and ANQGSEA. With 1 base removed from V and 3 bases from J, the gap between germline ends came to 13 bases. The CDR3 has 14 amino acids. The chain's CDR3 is CSVEGGDGSYEQYF. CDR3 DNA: TGCAGCGTTGAAGGGGGGGACGGGAGCTACGAGCAGTACTTC.

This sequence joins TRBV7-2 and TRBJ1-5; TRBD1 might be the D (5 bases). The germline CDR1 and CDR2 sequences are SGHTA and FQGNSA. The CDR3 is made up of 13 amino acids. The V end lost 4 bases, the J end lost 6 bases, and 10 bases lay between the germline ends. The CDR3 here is CASSSRVSQPQHF. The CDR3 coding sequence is TGTGCCAGCAGCTCCAGGGTTTCTCAGCCCCAGCATTTT.

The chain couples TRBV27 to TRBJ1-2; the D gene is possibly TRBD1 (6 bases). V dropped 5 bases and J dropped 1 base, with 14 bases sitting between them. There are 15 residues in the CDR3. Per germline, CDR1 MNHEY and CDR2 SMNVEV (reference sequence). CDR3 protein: CASSPHRVINYGYTF. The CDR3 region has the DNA TGTGCCAGCAGTCCTCACAGGGTAATTAACTATGGCTACACCTTC.

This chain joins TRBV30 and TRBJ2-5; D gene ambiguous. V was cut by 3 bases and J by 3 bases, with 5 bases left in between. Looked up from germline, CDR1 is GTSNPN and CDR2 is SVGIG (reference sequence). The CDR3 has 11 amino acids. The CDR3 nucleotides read TGTGCCTGGAGGGAGAAAGAGACCCAGTACTTC. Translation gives CAWREKETQYF.

The CDR3 coding sequence is TGTAGGGGGCAAGAGACCCAGTACTTC. Its translation: CRGQETQYF. This chain connects TRBV7-2 to TRBJ2-5, with D perhaps given as TRBD1 or TRBD2 (5 bases each). This CDR3 region has 9 residues. Germline assignment: CDR1 SGHTA and CDR2 FQGNSA.

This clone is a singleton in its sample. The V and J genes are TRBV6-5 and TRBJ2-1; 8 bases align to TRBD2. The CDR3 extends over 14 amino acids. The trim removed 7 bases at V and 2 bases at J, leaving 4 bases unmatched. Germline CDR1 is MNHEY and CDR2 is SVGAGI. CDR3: CASTQTSAYNEQFF. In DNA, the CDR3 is TGTGCCAGCACCCAGACTAGCGCCTACAATGAGCAGTTCTTC.

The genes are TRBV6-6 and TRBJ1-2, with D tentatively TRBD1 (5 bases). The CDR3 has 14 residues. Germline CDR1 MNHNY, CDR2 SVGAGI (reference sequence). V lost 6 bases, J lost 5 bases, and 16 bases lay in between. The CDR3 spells CASRYGTAWYGYTF. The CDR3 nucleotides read TGTGCCAGCAGGTACGGGACCGCTTGGTATGGCTACACCTTC.

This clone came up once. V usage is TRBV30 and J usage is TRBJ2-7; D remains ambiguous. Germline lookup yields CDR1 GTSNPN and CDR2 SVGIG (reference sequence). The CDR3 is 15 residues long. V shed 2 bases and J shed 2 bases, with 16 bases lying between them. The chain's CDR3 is CAWSSIMIRTYEQYF. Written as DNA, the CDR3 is TGTGCCTGGAGTTCAATAATGATCCGAACCTACGAGCAGTACTTC.